The 32 T cell receptor beta chains presented below share a single source sample, sequenced in a study of CD8 T cells in Susac syndrome (dated by TCRdb to the late 2010s). Libraries were constructed by the immunoSEQ multiplex PCR assay. RNA was extracted using the RNeasy kit, and roughly 0.5 to 1 ug of the RNA was reverse transcribed with random hexamers. TCRdb trimmed public reads at Q25 via fastp, called clones via MiXCR and kept in-frame beta chains. CDR3 protein duplicates are merged, each entry listing the most common genes and DNA. This sample has about 120,000 distinct CDR3 sequences in its table, and roughly 94% of those were observed once. About 0.28% of the sample comes from the top ten. The source material was CD8+ T cells from PBMCs. The receptors were sampled from a human donor with Susac syndrome.

The chain joins TRBV9 to TRBJ1-1; 7 positions agree with TRBD1. Germline loops: CDR1 SGDLS, CDR2 YYNGEE. V trimming: 5 bases; J trimming: 4 bases; junction bases outside the gene matches: 11. CDR3 size: 15 residues. The CDR3 DNA is TGTGCCAGCAGTCCTGAGGGGGCCTCGATCACTGAAGCTTTCTTT. Its protein product is CASSPEGASITEAFF.

In this sample, this clonotype turned up a few times. The rearrangement links TRBV4-3 to TRBJ2-5, with 9 bases aligning to TRBD1. The J segment lost 4 bases and the V segment lost 3 bases, leaving 6 bases of the junction unmatched. From germline, CDR1 is LGHNA and CDR2 YSLEER. CDR3 length: 15 amino acids. The CDR3 here is CASSQGQGMGETQYF. CDR3 DNA sequence: TGCGCCAGCAGCCAGGGACAGGGAATGGGAGAGACCCAGTACTTC.

The chain couples TRBV29-1 to TRBJ2-7, with D perhaps given as TRBD1 or TRBD2 (6 bases each). This CDR3 spans 14 amino acids. The germline CDR1 and CDR2 sequences are SQVTM and ANQGSEA. V was pared by 7 bases and J by 3 bases, with 19 bases between. The CDR3 nucleotides are TGCAGCGCACAGGGCCCGGGGGCGGGCTACGAGCAGTACTTC. The encoded protein is CSAQGPGAGYEQYF.

This clonotype was seen just once. The chain links TRBV25-1 to TRBJ2-3; 8 bases map to TRBD2. This CDR3 comprises 16 residues. Per germline, CDR1 MGHDK and CDR2 SYGVNS. The V segment lost 5 bases and the J segment 2 bases; nucleotides outside the gene matches: 9. The CDR3 coding sequence is TGTGCCAGCAGTCCTCGCGGGGGGACTAACACAGATACGCAGTATTTT. Amino acids: CASSPRGGTNTDTQYF.

The chain uses TRBV20-1 and TRBJ2-7, with 7 bases that match TRBD2. This CDR3 is 13 amino acids long. CDR1 is DFQATT, CDR2 SNEGSKA, per germline (reference sequence). J lost 2 bases, V lost 6 bases, and 7 bases had no gene match. The CDR3 sequence: CSARPSGPYEQYF. The CDR3, as DNA: TGCAGTGCGAGGCCTAGCGGCCCCTACGAGCAGTACTTC.

V is TRBV30 and J is TRBJ1-2; 9 bases agree with TRBD1. Looked up from germline, CDR1 is GTSNPN and CDR2 is SVGIG (reference sequence). Trimming took 3 bases from V and 2 from J; bases not matched to a gene: 16. The CDR3 consists of 18 residues. The CDR3 sequence is CAWSPKSRGQGPNYGYTF. CDR3 in DNA: TGTGCCTGGAGCCCCAAGTCCCGGGGACAGGGCCCGAACTATGGCTACACCTTC.

The chain uses TRBV6-6 and TRBJ2-1; 7 nucleotides line up with TRBD1. With V trimmed by 2 bases and J by 8 bases, 6 bases remained unmatched. The CDR3 sequence is 14 residues long. Looked up from germline, CDR1 is MNHNY and CDR2 is SVGAGI (reference sequence). In nucleotides, the CDR3 is TGTGCCAGCAGTTACGTCCCTACAGGGGATGAGCAGTTCTTC. Its protein product is CASSYVPTGDEQFF.

The CDR3 spells CASSLIREDIQYF. The CDR3, as DNA: TGTGCCAGCAGTTTAATTCGGGAAGACATTCAGTACTTC. V is TRBV27 and J is TRBJ2-4; possible D gene TRBD2, 5 bases. This CDR3 spans 13 amino acids. Looked up from germline, CDR1 is MNHEY and CDR2 is SMNVEV (reference sequence). The V end lost 2 bases, the J end lost 8 bases, and 10 bases lay between the germline ends.

Of note for this clonotype: One end of the junction fails to match germline, which may point to a read error. The chain joins TRBV20-1 to TRBJ2-5; D is possibly TRBD1 or TRBD2 (5 bases each). Germline V gene sequence: CDR1 DFQATT, CDR2 SNEGSKA (reference sequence). The length of the CDR3 is 14 residues. CDR3 protein: CSARGREFKETQYF. The DNA for the CDR3 is TGCAGCGCTAGGGGCAGGGAGTTCAAAGAGACCCAGTACTTC.

This clonotype was observed once. The J gene is TRBJ2-5, the V gene TRBV3-1, with a tentative D call TRBD1 (5 bases). Germline loops: CDR1 LGHDT, CDR2 YNNKEL (reference sequence). Trimming shortened V by 0 bases and J by 2 bases, and 16 bases separated the two germline ends. The CDR3 spans 17 residues. The DNA for the CDR3 is TGTGCCAGCAGCCAAGAGGCAGGGTCGCGACCACAAGAGACCCAGTACTTC. Translated: CASSQEAGSRPQETQYF.

The V gene is TRBV6-6, the J gene TRBJ2-5; D remains ambiguous. The CDR3 spans 10 residues. The V end lost 7 bases, the J end lost 3 bases, and 3 bases lay between the germline ends. Germline loops: CDR1 MNHNY, CDR2 SVGAGI (reference sequence). CDR3 region: CASMEETQYF. In DNA form, the CDR3 reads TGTGCCAGCATGGAAGAGACCCAGTACTTC.

The chain is built from TRBV12-3 or TRBV12-4 and TRBJ1-1; a weak D match, TRBD1 (5 bases). CDR3 length: 14 amino acids. The V end was cut by 6 bases, the J end by 1 base, with 12 bases between. DNA of the CDR3: TGTGCCAGCAGATCCCGGGGGGGGAACACTGAAGCTTTCTTT. This gives the protein CASRSRGGNTEAFF.

V gene TRBV5-1 combines with J gene TRBJ2-3; no firm D call. Trimming took 4 bases from V and 0 from J, leaving 12 bases between them. This CDR3 has 15 amino acids. CDR1 SGHRS and CDR2 YFSETQ come from the germline V gene. Here the CDR3 DNA reads TGCGCCAGCAGCCTGGAGAGGCCGAGCACAGATACGCAGTATTTT. Amino acid sequence: CASSLERPSTDTQYF.

The chain joins TRBV23-1 to TRBJ1-4; no definite D call. TRBV23-1 is filed as an ORF, its function uncertain. The ends were cut back, 8 bases at V and 11 bases at J, with 24 bases in the middle. The CDR3 runs to 15 residues. The CDR3: CASRHPKDDWHKLFF. The DNA of the CDR3 is TGCGCCAGCCGACACCCCAAAGACGACTGGCATAAACTGTTTTTT.

This chain links TRBV19 with TRBJ1-2; D gene unclear. This CDR3 has 12 amino acids. Looked up from germline, CDR1 is LNHDA and CDR2 is SQIVND (reference sequence). Trimming pared 9 bases from V and 0 bases from J, leaving 8 bases between. This chain's CDR3 is CASREPNYGYTF. CDR3 nucleotides: TGTGCCAGCCGGGAACCTAACTATGGCTACACCTTC.

This clonotype was detected once. The chain is built from TRBV10-2 and TRBJ1-5, with no clear D. The V gene's germline CDR1 is WSHSY and CDR2 SAAADI. CDR3 length: 12 residues. V dropped 8 bases and J dropped 7 bases, with 12 bases sitting between them. CDR3: CASGWSMQPQHF. CDR3 bases: TGCGCCAGCGGATGGTCGATGCAGCCCCAGCATTTT.

The genes are TRBV4-2 and TRBJ2-7, with D tentatively TRBD2 (5 bases). The V gene's germline CDR1 is LGHNA and CDR2 YNFKEQ. The CDR3 runs 15 residues. With 0 bases removed from V and 7 bases from J, the gap between germline ends came to 16 bases. The CDR3 DNA sequence: TGTGCCAGCAGCCAAGAGTTTGAGGGAAAGGGAGAGCAGTACTTC. Protein: CASSQEFEGKGEQYF.

This chain connects TRBV5-4 to TRBJ2-1; 7 bases are a match to TRBD2. V lost 0 bases, J lost 3 bases, and 3 bases stayed unmatched. The germline V gene has CDR1 SGHNT and CDR2 YYREEE (reference sequence). This CDR3 contains 15 residues. In nucleotides, the CDR3 is TGTGCCAGCAGCTTGGTGCGGGGGATCTACAATGAGCAGTTCTTC. Encoded protein: CASSLVRGIYNEQFF.

The V and J genes are TRBV4-3 and TRBJ1-1; weak D call: TRBD1 (6 bases). Trimming removed 4 bases from V and 0 bases from J, with 9 bases in between. The CDR3 consists of 14 residues. CDR1 is LGHNA and CDR2 is YSLEER in the germline V gene. The CDR3 DNA reads TGCGCCAGCAGCCCCGGACAGCTGAACACTGAAGCTTTCTTT. This gives the protein CASSPGQLNTEAFF.

The rearrangement links TRBV7-9 to TRBJ2-2; D is uncertain. The CDR3 runs to 12 residues. Per germline, CDR1 SEHNR and CDR2 FQNEAQ (reference sequence). With 1 base removed from V and 7 bases from J, the gap between germline ends came to 4 bases. CDR3 in DNA: TGTGCCAGCAGCTTAGGGTTCGGGGAGCTGTTTTTT. As protein: CASSLGFGELFF.

This sequence joins TRBV27 and TRBJ1-5; D gene ambiguous. Deletions cut 0 bases from V and 4 bases from J, with 7 bases between. The length of the CDR3 is 14 residues. Germline-derived CDR1 and CDR2 are MNHEY and SMNVEV (reference sequence). CDR3: CASSLSAGNQPQHF. DNA for the CDR3: TGTGCCAGCAGTTTATCGGCGGGAAATCAGCCCCAGCATTTT.

V usage is TRBV9 and J usage is TRBJ1-6, with 8 bases fitting TRBD1. Germline values: CDR1 SGDLS, CDR2 YYNGEE. The CDR3 has 15 residues. After removal of 0 bases from V and 10 bases from J, the junction contained 6 bases not matched to a gene. The DNA for the CDR3 is TGTGCCAGCAGCGTAGCTTCGGCAGGGGGCTCACCCCTCCACTTT. Its protein is CASSVASAGGSPLHF.

The chain joins TRBV21-1 to TRBJ1-2; TRBD1 was called by the table and not checked on the DNA. TRBV21-1 is described as a pseudogene. The CDR3 consists of 14 residues. As DNA, the CDR3 is TGTGCCAGCAGAGCCGGGACATTACTTCCGGGCTACACCTTC. Translated: CASRAGTLLPGYTF.

This sequence joins TRBV20-1 and TRBJ1-5, with D uncertain. Germline assignment: CDR1 DFQATT and CDR2 SNEGSKA (reference sequence). V dropped 3 bases and J dropped 0 bases, with 9 bases sitting between them. CDR3 length: 14 amino acids. This CDR3 reads CSARETDSNQPQHF. The CDR3 DNA sequence: TGCAGTGCTAGGGAGACGGATAGCAATCAGCCCCAGCATTTT.

CDR3 sequence reads: CATSRADTIYF. CDR3 nucleotide sequence: TGTGCCACCAGCAGAGCTGACACCATATATTTT. This chain connects TRBV15 to TRBJ1-3, with D uncertain. The CDR3 sequence is 11 residues long. Trimming took off 1 base at V and 8 bases at J, with 3 bases between the two ends. Germline CDR1 LNHNV, CDR2 YYDKDF (reference sequence).

This clonotype showed up just once. The chain links TRBV11-2 to TRBJ2-1, with D maybe TRBD2 (6 bases). V lost 3 bases and J 6 bases, leaving 9 bases between the germline ends. Germline CDR1 reads SGHAT; CDR2 reads FQNNGV. The length of the CDR3 is 13 residues. The DNA for the CDR3 is TGTGCCAGCAGCTTTTACGGGGGCAATGAGCAGTTCTTC. This encodes CASSFYGGNEQFF.

This clonotype was observed once. The rearrangement links TRBV7-9 to TRBJ2-3; D might be TRBD2 (6 bases). The CDR3 is made up of 16 amino acids. Trimming left V 5 bases short and J 2 bases short, with 17 bases between. CDR1 is SEHNR and CDR2 is FQNEAQ in the germline V gene (reference sequence). This CDR3 is CASSPPRTTPTDTQYF. CDR3 DNA sequence: TGTGCCAGCAGCCCCCCCCGGACTACACCCACAGATACGCAGTATTTT.

The V and J genes are TRBV12-3 or TRBV12-4 and TRBJ1-2; D uncertain. The CDR3 contains 13 residues. Trimming pared 3 bases from V and 3 bases from J, leaving 8 bases between. The CDR3 loop reads CASSFQIYYGYTF. For the CDR3, the DNA is TGTGCCAGCAGTTTTCAAATCTACTATGGCTACACCTTC.

This clonotype was observed a single time. This rearrangement joins TRBV3-1 to TRBJ2-1; no definite D call. Trimming took 1 base from V and 4 from J, leaving 8 bases between them. The CDR3 is 14 residues long. Germline V gene sequence: CDR1 LGHDT, CDR2 YNNKEL (reference sequence). CDR3 nucleotide sequence: TGTGCCAGCAGCCAAGGAAGAGATTACAATGAGCAGTTCTTC. This codes for CASSQGRDYNEQFF.

This clonotype has a single count. This rearrangement joins TRBV6-2 or TRBV6-3 to TRBJ2-7; 8 nucleotides agree with TRBD1. The CDR3 covers 14 residues. CDR1 MNHEY and CDR2 SVGEGT come from the germline V gene. Unmatched junction bases numbered 7, after V lost 7 bases and J lost 2 bases. CDR3 residues: CASKSRDRTYEQYF. CDR3 nucleotides: TGTGCCAGCAAATCCCGGGACAGGACCTACGAGCAGTACTTC.

The rearrangement uses TRBV7-6 and TRBJ2-3; D gene ambiguous. Per germline, CDR1 SGHVS and CDR2 FNYEAQ. The V end was cut by 1 base, the J end by 3 bases, with 14 bases between. The length of the CDR3 is 16 residues. Here the CDR3 DNA reads TGTGCCAGCAGCTTAGGGGCCTGGGGTGGAACAGATACGCAGTATTTT. Protein: CASSLGAWGGTDTQYF.

The chain employs TRBV4-3 and TRBJ2-7; 8 bases are a match to TRBD2. The CDR3 loop spans 18 amino acids. Germline V gene data show CDR1 as LGHNA and CDR2 as YSLEER. With V trimmed by 0 bases and J by 0 bases, 10 bases remained unmatched. CDR3 sequence reads: CASSQEYDSGVFSYEQYF. The CDR3 DNA reads as TGCGCCAGCAGCCAAGAGTACGATAGCGGGGTGTTCTCCTACGAGCAGTACTTC.